A single sample gave rise to the 17 T cell receptor beta chains below, sequenced in a study of T-cell reconstitution after alpha-beta-depleted transplantation in children. For TCRbeta, the library was prepared with unique molecular identifiers. TCRdb called the PCR reads again in MiXCR, with one record for every CDR3 protein. The table has some 600,000 distinct CDR3 sequences, roughly 17% seen once; the top ten hold approximately 1%. The sample was PBMCs from the stem cell graft donor, taken from the stem cell graft. All receptors come from a human donor who donated a stem cell graft to a child with acute myeloid leukemia.

This chain links TRBV20-1 with TRBJ2-7; D is tentatively TRBD1 or TRBD2 (5 bases each). Germline CDR1 reads DFQATT; CDR2 reads SNEGSKA (reference sequence). CDR3 size: 15 residues. Trimming cost V 2 bases and J 1 base, with 15 bases left between them. The CDR3 protein is CSARTAGTGSYEQYV. In nucleotides, the CDR3 is TGCAGTGCTAGAACCGCCGGGACGGGTTCCTACGAGCAGTACGTC.

The V and J genes are TRBV20-1 and TRBJ1-6; D gene unclear. Germline values: CDR1 DFQATT, CDR2 SNEGSKA (reference sequence). Between the trimmed V and J ends, which lost 4 bases and 0 bases, there was a span of 4 bases. The CDR3 totals 13 residues. In nucleotides, the CDR3 is TGCAGTGCTACAAGCTCCTATAATTCACCCCTCCACTTT. This translates into CSATSSYNSPLHF.

This clonotype was found a few times. This chain links TRBV27 with TRBJ1-5; D may be TRBD1 (5 bases). V lost 4 bases and J 1 base, leaving 8 bases between the germline ends. CDR3 size: 14 residues. Looked up from germline, CDR1 is MNHEY and CDR2 is SMNVEV (reference sequence). The CDR3 nucleotides read TGTGCCAGCAGTTACAGACAGAGCAATCAGCCCCAGCATTTT. The encoded protein is CASSYRQSNQPQHF.

This clonotype was counted many times. The CDR3 DNA reads TGCGCCAGCACCTTTGACAGGGGAGCTTACAATGAGCAGTTCTTC. This codes for CASTFDRGAYNEQFF. The chain has TRBV5-1 and TRBJ2-1, with 8 nucleotides matching TRBD1. The CDR3 contains 15 residues. V trimming: 6 bases; J trimming: 4 bases; junction bases outside the gene matches: 9. Per the germline V gene, CDR1 is SGHRS and CDR2 is YFSETQ. Filled out from reference TRBV5-1 and TRBJ2-1, the complete variable domain reads KAGVTQTPRYLIKTRGQQVTLSCSPISGHRSVSWYQQTPGQGLQFLFEYFSETQRNKGNFPGRFSGRQFSNSRSEMNVSTLELGDSALYLCASTFDRGAYNEQFFGPGTRLTVL.

This clonotype has a handful of counts. J is TRBJ2-1 and V is TRBV7-2; 16 positions agree with TRBD2. The germline gives CDR1 SGHTA, CDR2 FQGNSA. The length of the CDR3 is 15 residues. V was clipped by 5 bases and J by 12 bases; unmatched bases: 7. CDR3 residues: CASSRGLAGGPGQFF. The CDR3 DNA reads TGTGCCAGCAGCCGGGGACTAGCGGGGGGGCCTGGGCAGTTCTTC. Using reference TRBV7-2 and TRBJ2-1 for the parts outside the CDR3, the full variable domain is GAGVSQSPSNKVTEKGKDVELRCDPISGHTALYWYRQSLGQGLEFLIYFQGNSAPDKSGLPSDRFSAERTGGSVSTLTIQRTQQEDSAVYLCASSRGLAGGPGQFFGPGTRLTVL.

In regard to this clonotype: A read error may explain this, as a much larger clone is one base away. The genes are TRBV20-1 and TRBJ2-2; 7 nucleotides match TRBD1. Germline V gene sequence: CDR1 DFQATT, CDR2 SNEGSKA (reference sequence). The CDR3 totals 17 residues. The CDR3 sequence is CGASRLLGQKNTGELFF. The CDR3 nucleotides are TGCGGTGCTAGTCGACTTTTGGGACAGAAAAACACCGGGGAGCTGTTTTTT.

On this clonotype itself: This sequence may be a read error, since a much larger clone differs from it by one base. The rearrangement links TRBV4-3 to TRBJ2-1; 10 positions agree with TRBD2. CDR1 and CDR2 from the germline V gene are LGHNA and YSLEER. Trimming removed 4 bases from V and 3 bases from J; junction bases left unmatched: 9. This CDR3 is 17 amino acids long. The CDR3 sequence is CASSPTSGTSCYNEQFF. CDR3 coding DNA: TGCGCCAGCAGCCCTACTAGCGGGACGAGCTGCTACAATGAGCAGTTCTTC.

This clonotype came up many times. The chain carries TRBV25-1 and TRBJ1-3; tentative D call: TRBD1 (5 bases). CDR1 MGHDK and CDR2 SYGVNS come from the germline V gene. V lost 0 bases, J lost 0 bases, and 15 bases lay in between. CDR3 length equals 18 residues. CDR3 loop: CASSEYPGRDLSGNTIYF. CDR3 nucleotide sequence: TGTGCCAGCAGTGAATATCCAGGGAGGGACCTCTCTGGAAACACCATATATTTT.

This clonotype was seen a few times. This chain uses TRBV20-1 with TRBJ2-7; 13 bases align to TRBD2. The germline V gene encodes CDR1 DFQATT and CDR2 SNEGSKA (reference sequence). CDR3 length: 15 residues. V lost 7 bases and J lost 6; bases outside the gene matches: 12. CDR3 residues: CSVSRGLAGQGEQYF. Here the CDR3 DNA reads TGCAGTGTCTCGAGGGGACTAGCGGGGCAAGGCGAGCAGTACTTC.

This clonotype appeared a few times. The chain combines TRBV6-6 with TRBJ2-7; a possible D gene is TRBD2 (6 bases). The CDR3 is 13 residues long. Germline CDR1 is MNHNY and CDR2 is SVGAGI (reference sequence). V was pared by 0 bases and J by 5 bases, with 8 bases between. CDR3 DNA: TGTGCCAGCAGTTACTCGGCGGGACACGAGCAGTACTTC. Protein product: CASSYSAGHEQYF.

This sequence joins TRBV28 and TRBJ1-1; a possible D gene is TRBD1 (5 bases). V gave up 5 bases and J gave up 4 bases, with 14 bases separating them. CDR1 and CDR2 (germline): MDHEN, SYDVKM. This CDR3 contains 14 residues. CDR3: CASSTTGPPTEAFF. In nucleotides, the CDR3 is TGTGCCAGCAGTACCACGGGACCTCCCACTGAAGCTTTCTTT.

This clonotype was seen a few times. The rearrangement joins TRBV19 to TRBJ1-5; D unresolved. Trimming pared 3 bases from V and 7 bases from J, leaving 13 bases between. Germline CDR1 LNHDA, CDR2 SQIVND (reference sequence). This CDR3 is 14 amino acids long. In DNA form, the CDR3 reads TGTGCCAGTAGTATCCCCAAGGGCCGACAGCCCCAGCATTTT. Amino acid sequence: CASSIPKGRQPQHF.

This clonotype was found many times. The V and J genes are TRBV29-1 and TRBJ1-2; a possible D gene is TRBD1 (6 bases). The germline CDR1 and CDR2 sequences are SQVTM and ANQGSEA. The CDR3 is 17 residues long. V was clipped by 3 bases and J by 8 bases, with 28 bases between them. CDR3 protein: CSVDVRSGVMGVDGYTF. The CDR3 nucleotides read TGCAGCGTTGATGTGAGGTCAGGGGTTATGGGGGTGGACGGCTACACCTTC.

This clonotype was recorded many times. The chain couples TRBV29-1 to TRBJ1-5, with D possibly matching TRBD1 (5 bases). The CDR3 extends over 12 amino acids. The V end was cut by 7 bases, the J end by 2 bases, with 9 bases between. Looked up from germline, CDR1 is SQVTM and CDR2 is ANQGSEA. In nucleotides, the CDR3 is TGCAGCGCGGTGACAGGCAATCAGCCCCAGCATTTT. Its translation is CSAVTGNQPQHF.

The genes are TRBV7-9 and TRBJ2-2, with TRBD1 matching over 9 bases. Germline V gene data show CDR1 as SEHNR and CDR2 as FQNEAQ (reference sequence). CDR3 length: 15 residues. V lost 5 bases, J lost 5 bases, and 6 bases stayed unmatched. CDR3 region: CASSTTGGGTGELFF. In DNA, the CDR3 is TGTGCCAGCAGCACCACAGGGGGCGGTACCGGGGAGCTGTTTTTT.

This clonotype has only a few counts. This chain uses TRBV12-3 or TRBV12-4 with TRBJ2-6; 9 bases fit TRBD1. V shed 7 bases and J 0 bases; nucleotides not matched to a gene: 25. This CDR3 contains 23 residues. This CDR3 is CASTLLSLFRGTGGTSGANVLTF. The CDR3 nucleotides are TGTGCCAGCACCCTTTTAAGTCTATTTCGGGGCACAGGGGGCACCTCTGGGGCCAACGTCCTGACTTTC.

The chain links TRBV6-2 or TRBV6-3 to TRBJ2-1; 9 nucleotides line up with TRBD2. Trimming took 6 bases from V and 4 from J; bases not matched to a gene: 7. Per the germline V gene, CDR1 is MNHEY and CDR2 is SVGEGT. The CDR3 runs to 15 residues. The CDR3, as DNA: TGTGCCAGCAGAGATCGGACTAGCGAGTACAATGAGCAGTTCTTC. Translated, it gives CASRDRTSEYNEQFF.